The 8 T cell receptor beta chains below were found in one sample sequenced in a study of T-cell reconstitution after alpha-beta-depleted transplantation in children (dated by TCRdb to 2015 to 2016). Libraries were constructed by PCR. Sequencer: Illumina HiSeq 2500. TCR library preparation used molecular barcoding, with unique molecular identifiers applied to normalize quantification of the TCRbeta repertoire. The raw public reads went through TCRdb reprocessing: fastp at Q25, MiXCR clone calling, in-frame beta chains kept. One record per CDR3 amino acid sequence lists the most common genes and DNA. The sample profile shows approximately 85,000 distinct CDR3 sequences; about 16% of them were found once. About 20% of the sample is held by the ten biggest clonotypes. Sample treatment or condition, as interpreted from the label and publication: allogeneic hematopoietic cell transplantation with graft depleted of TCRalphabeta T cells and CD19 B cells.

Here the sequenced sample was PBMCs, mostly from graft donor cells, taken 180 days after TCRalphabeta/CD19-depleted stem cell transplant. Every receptor here comes from a male patient between 2 and 15 years old who had a stem cell transplant for acute lymphoblastic leukemia, so the T cells may come from the graft donor.

The chain joins TRBV11-2 to TRBJ1-2; D uncertain. The germline gives CDR1 SGHAT, CDR2 FQNNGV. The V gene lost 0 bases and the J gene lost 0 bases, with 8 bases spanning the gap. The CDR3 extends over 15 amino acids. The DNA of the CDR3 is TGTGCCAGCAGCTTAGAGTATCGAGCTAACTATGGCTACACCTTC. It is translated as CASSLEYRANYGYTF.

This chain links TRBV10-3 with TRBJ2-7, with 8 bases identical to TRBD2. V lost 7 bases, J lost 4 bases, and 9 bases stayed unmatched. Germline V CDR1 and CDR2: ENHRY, SYGVKD. This CDR3 spans 14 amino acids. The CDR3 DNA is TGTGCCATCAATGTTCCGGGACTAGGATACGAGCAGTACTTC. As protein: CAINVPGLGYEQYF.

The table lists this clonotype with a few counts. A read error may produce the germline difference seen at one junction end. The V and J genes are TRBV6-2 or TRBV6-3 and TRBJ1-5, with D perhaps TRBD1 (5 bases). This CDR3 has 16 residues. The germline CDR1 and CDR2 sequences are MNHEY and SVGEGT. The CDR3 region is CASRIAGEGHNQPQHF. DNA for the CDR3: TGTGCCAGCAGGATTGCGGGGGAAGGGCACAATCAGCCACAGCATTTT.

The rearrangement uses TRBV7-2 and TRBJ1-1, with TRBD1 as a possible D gene (6 bases). The CDR3 loop spans 14 amino acids. V was clipped by 2 bases and J by 5 bases, with 12 bases between them. The germline V gene encodes CDR1 SGHTA and CDR2 FQGNSA. CDR3 bases: TGTGCCAGCAGCTTACCACAGGGTGTTACTGAAGCTTTCTTT. It codes for CASSLPQGVTEAFF.

The rearrangement joins TRBV7-9 to TRBJ1-1, with D perhaps matching TRBD1 (6 bases). Germline V lookup: CDR1 SEHNR, CDR2 FQNEAQ (reference sequence). The CDR3 contains 14 residues. Deletions cut 6 bases from V and 6 bases from J, with 17 bases between. As DNA, the CDR3 is TGTGCCAGCAGTCAAATCCAGGGGTTTGCTGAAGCTTTCTTT. This sequence encodes CASSQIQGFAEAFF.

The chain uses TRBV9 and TRBJ2-7; possible D gene TRBD2, 7 bases. Germline V CDR1 and CDR2: SGDLS, YYNGEE. This CDR3 is built from 14 residues. V was trimmed by 5 bases and J by 0 bases, leaving 12 bases between them. In DNA form, the CDR3 reads TGTGCCAGCAGTGGGGGGGACACCTCCTACGAGCAGTACTTC. It codes for CASSGGDTSYEQYF.

There are many counts of this clonotype. The rearrangement links TRBV20-1 to TRBJ2-1; the match to TRBD2 covers 11 bases. The V segment lost 5 bases and the J segment 9 bases; nucleotides outside the gene matches: 9. Germline V lookup: CDR1 DFQATT, CDR2 SNEGSKA (reference sequence). The CDR3 length is 14 residues. CDR3 nucleotide sequence: TGCAGTGCTCCACCGGTACTAGCGGGGGCTGAGCAGTTCTTC. Encoded protein: CSAPPVLAGAEQFF.

The chain uses TRBV7-9 and TRBJ2-7; maybe TRBD1 (5 bases). The V end was cut by 5 bases, the J end by 3 bases, with 17 bases between. Germline V CDR1 and CDR2: SEHNR, FQNEAQ (reference sequence). This CDR3 has 15 amino acids. The CDR3 DNA reads TGTGCCAGCAGCCCACTTGTGGCAGGGAACTACGAGCAGTACTTC. Amino acid sequence: CASSPLVAGNYEQYF.